The rows below give T cell receptor beta chains drawn from one sample of a study of cytomegalovirus exposure and HLA in healthy donors. Generated by immunoSEQ multiplex PCR, the TCRdb table keeps only in-frame clones and is missing some. In the table there are approximately 200,000 clones, roughly four fifths of which are singletons. Sample: PBMCs. These receptor sequences come from a woman aged 18-29 years in good health and CMV-seropositive. Each CDR3 is given with its conserved first and last residue. A D gene is named only where the DNA matches it firmly. Clone size, where shown, is once, few, many, or a class for clones that have expanded.

CDR3 length	D gene	V gene	J gene	clone size	CDR3 DNA	CDR3 protein
11	TRBD1	TRBV25-1	TRBJ1-1	few	TGTGCCAGCAGAGACAGGGCAGGAGCTTTCTTT	CASRDRAGAFF
13	-	TRBV9	TRBJ1-6	-	TGTGCCAGCAGCGTAGAGGCGGATTCACCCCTCCACTTT	CASSVEADSPLHF
14	-	TRBV4-1	TRBJ1-4	-	TGCGCCAGCAGCCCCAGGCATTCGAATGAAAAACTGTTTTTT	CASSPRHSNEKLFF
17	TRBD1	TRBV29-1	TRBJ2-7	-	TGCAGCGTTGAAGCCCCTAGTGTGGGACAGAGCTCCTACGAGCAGTACTTC	CSVEAPSVGQSSYEQYF
14	TRBD1	TRBV9	TRBJ1-2	-	TGTGCCAGCACGGGACAGGGGCCCCACTATGGCTACACCTTC	CASTGQGPHYGYTF
12	TRBD1	TRBV12-5	TRBJ1-2	few	TGTGCTAGTGGCTGGACAGGGGCCGGCTACACCTTC	CASGWTGAGYTF
14	-	TRBV19	TRBJ1-5	once	TGTGCCAGTAGTATGGGCCCGCGCAATCAGCCCCAGCATTTT	CASSMGPRNQPQHF
14	-	TRBV19	TRBJ2-7	once	TGTGCCAGTAGTATTTCCAGGCAATCCTACGAGCAGTACTTC	CASSISRQSYEQYF
13	TRBD1	TRBV28	TRBJ1-2	-	TGTGCCAGCAGACAACAGGGGAACTATGGCTACACCTTC	CASRQQGNYGYTF
12	-	TRBV11-3	TRBJ1-2	-	TGTGCCAGCAGCCCAGCGGAGTATGGCTACACCTTC	CASSPAEYGYTF
15	-	TRBV9	TRBJ1-1	-	TGTGCCAGCAGCGTAGGGGTCGGGGGGGGCACTGAAGCTTTCTTT	CASSVGVGGGTEAFF
14	-	TRBV28	TRBJ1-3	few	TGTGCCACCCCTCCCCCGCAGGCCGGAAACACCATATATTTT	CATPPPQAGNTIYF
15	-	TRBV7-2	TRBJ2-2	-	TGTGCCAGCAGCTGGGACGGGGGGAACACCGGGGAGCTGTTTTTT	CASSWDGGNTGELFF